This T cell receptor beta chain was captured by sequencing in a study of cytomegalovirus exposure and HLA in healthy donors. Study context: Earlier results showed 90 million to 120 million unique TCR beta sequences derived from approximately 170 million T cells. Overall study results and limits: Fewer N-insertions (relative to the roughly 700-donor mean) were reportedly seen in an Asian-associated ancestry cluster in a later analysis. As was reported, the classifier diagnosed cytomegalovirus status with high specificity and sensitivity.

Germline-derived CDR1 and CDR2 are SQVTM and ANQGSEA. Deletions cut 5 bases from V and 1 base from J, with 7 bases between. CDR3 length equals 12 residues. As for this clone: What it recognizes is unknown.

Use of 60 Vbeta and 13 Jbeta primers characterized the PCR. Sequenced by immunoSEQ multiplex PCR; TCRdb stores in-frame clones only, minus some. Of around 76,000 clones in the sample, approximately 63% were seen once. This chain joins TRBV29-1 and TRBJ2-3; maybe TRBD2 (5 bases). The sequence was collected from a woman between 45 and 65 years old in good health and CMV-seropositive. The sequencing input was PBMCs. CDR3 sequence reads: CSVQEGTDTQYF. In nucleotides, the CDR3 is TGCAGCGTTCAGGAGGGCACAGATACGCAGTATTTT.